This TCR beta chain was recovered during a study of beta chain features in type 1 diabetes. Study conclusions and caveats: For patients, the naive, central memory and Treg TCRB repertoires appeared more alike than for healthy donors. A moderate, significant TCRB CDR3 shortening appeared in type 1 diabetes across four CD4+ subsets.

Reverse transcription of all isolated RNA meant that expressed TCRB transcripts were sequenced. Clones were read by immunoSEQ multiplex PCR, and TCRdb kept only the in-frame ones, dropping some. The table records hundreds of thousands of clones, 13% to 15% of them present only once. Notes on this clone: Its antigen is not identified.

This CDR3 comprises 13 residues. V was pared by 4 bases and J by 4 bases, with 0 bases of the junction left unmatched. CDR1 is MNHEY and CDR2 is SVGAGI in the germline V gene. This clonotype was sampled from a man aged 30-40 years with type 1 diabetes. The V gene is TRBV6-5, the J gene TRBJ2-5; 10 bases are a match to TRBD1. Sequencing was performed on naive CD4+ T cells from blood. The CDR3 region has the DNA TGTGCCAGCAGTTGGACAGGGGGAGAGACCCAGTACTTC. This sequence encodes CASSWTGGETQYF.